This T cell receptor beta chain originates from a study of beta chain features in type 1 diabetes. Reverse transcribing all isolated RNA meant expressed TCRB transcripts were sequenced. Clones were sequenced by immunoSEQ multiplex PCR, and TCRdb holds only the in-frame ones, with some missing. Seen here are hundreds of thousands of clones, around an eighth observed once, and the top ten hold around 0.0099%. In the case of this clone: What it recognizes is unknown.

Points from the study as a whole: Moderate but significant shortening of TCRB CDR3s was recorded in all four CD4+ subsets from Type 1 diabetes patients.

Trimming shortened V by 4 bases and J by 5 bases, and 11 bases separated the two germline ends. There are 12 residues in the CDR3. Germline CDR1 SQVTM, CDR2 ANQGSEA. The chain recombines TRBV29-1 with TRBJ1-2; D uncertain. This clonotype was sampled from a woman between 18 and 30 years old with type 1 diabetes. Source material: naive CD4+ T cells from blood. This chain's CDR3 is CSVAPGEYGYTF. CDR3 in DNA: TGCAGCGTTGCCCCCGGAGAATATGGCTACACCTTC.